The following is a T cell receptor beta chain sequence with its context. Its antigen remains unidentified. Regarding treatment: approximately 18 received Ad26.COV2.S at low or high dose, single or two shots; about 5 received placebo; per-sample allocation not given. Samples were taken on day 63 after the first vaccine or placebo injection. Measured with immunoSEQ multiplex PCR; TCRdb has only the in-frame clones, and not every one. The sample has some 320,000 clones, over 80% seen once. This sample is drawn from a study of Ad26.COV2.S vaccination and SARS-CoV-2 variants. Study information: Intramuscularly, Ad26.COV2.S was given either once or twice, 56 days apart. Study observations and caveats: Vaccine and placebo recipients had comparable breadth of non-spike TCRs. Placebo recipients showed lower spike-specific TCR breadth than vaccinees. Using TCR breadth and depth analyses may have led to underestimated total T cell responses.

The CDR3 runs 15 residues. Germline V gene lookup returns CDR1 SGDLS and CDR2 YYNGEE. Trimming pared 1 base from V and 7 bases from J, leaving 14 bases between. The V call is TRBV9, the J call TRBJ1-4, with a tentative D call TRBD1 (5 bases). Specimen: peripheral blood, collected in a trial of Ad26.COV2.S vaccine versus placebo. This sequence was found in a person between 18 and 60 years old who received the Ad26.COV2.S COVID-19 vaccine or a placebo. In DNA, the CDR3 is TGTGCCAGCAGCGTACAGTGGGGCCCAGGTGAAAAACTGTTTTTT. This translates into CASSVQWGPGEKLFF.